A single sample is the source of the 3 T cell receptor beta chains below, sequenced in a study of shared clonotypes between healthy human individuals (dated by TCRdb to 2018 to 2020). CD8 naive samples were CD45RO-negative cells positively selected for CCR7, giving a CD45RA+CCR7+ population that excluded TemRA cells. Library method: the immunoSEQ multiplex PCR assay. TCRdb holds this immuneACCESS table with in-frame rearrangements only. Some clones are missing; in checked studies, unresolved V genes explain under half, and the rest has no known cause. This sample gives approximately 2,200,000 clones in total; about 92% of them show up just once. Of the sample, 1.5% to 2% is held by the ten largest clones. Sample: naive CD8+ T cells from PBMCs. Read against the paper, the sample's cell subset or site label means: CD45RA+CCR7+. These receptors all come from a man between 18 and 29 years old in good health. Some clones in this sample may be carry-over from other donors' samples.

This chain uses TRBV29-1 with TRBJ2-7; 8 positions agree with TRBD1. From germline, CDR1 is SQVTM and CDR2 ANQGSEA. This CDR3 spans 13 amino acids. The V and J ends lost 7 bases and 3 bases, in that order; junction bases with no gene match: 8. The CDR3 sequence: CSAGGRGLYEQYF. The DNA of the CDR3 is TGCAGCGCCGGGGGCAGGGGGCTCTACGAGCAGTACTTC.

The chain couples TRBV23-1 to TRBJ2-7; D is undetermined. TRBV23-1 is placed among ORFs of uncertain function. The CDR3 totals 14 residues. V lost 6 bases and J lost 2, with 14 bases in between. The CDR3 here is CASSPSDGPYEQYF. The DNA for the CDR3 is TGCGCCAGCAGCCCGAGCGACGGCCCCTACGAGCAGTACTTC.

For this clone: Other DNA sequences from this sample encode an identical CDR3 as well. The genes are TRBV19 and TRBJ1-5; no firm D call. With 3 bases removed from V and 7 bases from J, the gap between germline ends came to 10 bases. In germline, CDR1 is LNHDA, CDR2 SQIVND (reference sequence). The CDR3 totals 13 residues. The CDR3 region is CASSMSGWQPQHF. DNA of the CDR3: TGTGCCAGTAGTATGTCTGGTTGGCAGCCCCAGCATTTT.